What follows are 28 T cell receptor beta chains derived from one specimen sequenced in a study of cytomegalovirus exposure and HLA in healthy donors. PCR was performed using 60 Vbeta and 13 Jbeta primers. Sequenced by immunoSEQ multiplex PCR; TCRdb stores in-frame clones only, minus some. Among approximately 160,000 clones listed, roughly 80% were seen once. Sequences were obtained from PBMCs. The receptor source for this set is a human donor in good health.

This clone came up once. This rearrangement joins TRBV5-1 to TRBJ1-2; D is possibly TRBD1 (6 bases). The CDR3 contains 14 residues. Germline-derived CDR1 and CDR2 are SGHRS and YFSETQ. V lost 3 bases and J lost 2, with 11 bases in between. This CDR3 reads CASSSDSRNYGYTF. CDR3 DNA sequence: TGCGCCAGCAGCTCGGACAGCAGAAACTATGGCTACACCTTC.

The CDR3, as DNA: TGCGCCAGCAGCCATCCACCGGGACAGGGACGTTCACCCCTCCACTTT. Its protein is CASSHPPGQGRSPLHF. V is TRBV4-3 and J is TRBJ1-6; 9 nucleotides agree with TRBD1. Germline lookup yields CDR1 LGHNA and CDR2 YSLEER. The length of the CDR3 is 16 residues. After removal of 3 bases from V and 9 bases from J, the junction contained 9 bases not matched to a gene.

V and J are TRBV5-1 and TRBJ2-3; D is unresolved. CDR3 length: 14 amino acids. Trimming removed 3 bases at V and 3 bases at J, with 11 bases between. Germline V gene lookup returns CDR1 SGHRS and CDR2 YFSETQ. This chain's CDR3 is CASSSLGTTDTQYF. In DNA, the CDR3 is TGCGCCAGCAGCTCCCTCGGTACGACAGATACGCAGTATTTT.

The chain uses TRBV9 and TRBJ2-5; 10 nucleotides match TRBD2. CDR1 is SGDLS and CDR2 is YYNGEE in the germline V gene. V lost 4 bases to trimming and J lost 2 bases; unmatched junction nucleotides: 8. The CDR3 loop spans 16 amino acids. The CDR3 DNA reads as TGTGCCAGCAGCCCCCGGGGAGCGGGGGGGCAAGAGACCCAGTACTTC. Translating it yields CASSPRGAGGQETQYF.

The chain couples TRBV9 to TRBJ1-1; D is undetermined. V lost 2 bases and J 3 bases, leaving 8 bases between the germline ends. CDR1 SGDLS and CDR2 YYNGEE come from the germline V gene. The CDR3 loop spans 13 amino acids. The CDR3 nucleotides read TGTGCCAGCAGCGTTGAGGGATACACTGAAGCTTTCTTT. As protein: CASSVEGYTEAFF.

This chain links TRBV2 with TRBJ2-5, with no clear D. Germline V gene lookup returns CDR1 SNHLY and CDR2 FYNNEI. This CDR3 is built from 17 residues. V was pared by 6 bases and J by 0 bases, with 20 bases between. The CDR3 nucleotides read TGTGCCAGCAGCCAAACTCCCGGCGGTCAATACCAAGAGACCCAGTACTTC. Protein: CASSQTPGGQYQETQYF. Combining the CDR3 with reference TRBV2 and TRBJ2-5 gives the whole variable domain EPEVTQTPSHQVTQMGQEVILRCVPISNHLYFYWYRQILGQKVEFLVSFYNNEISEKSEIFDDQFSVERPDGSNFTLKIRSTKLEDSAMYFCASSQTPGGQYQETQYFGPGTRLLVL.

This chain uses TRBV6-5 with TRBJ2-7; 10 bases map to TRBD1. This CDR3 contains 13 residues. Trimming removed 7 bases from V and 5 bases from J; junction bases left unmatched: 5. Per the germline V gene, CDR1 is MNHEY and CDR2 is SVGAGI. The CDR3: CASTRTGGHEQYF. CDR3 sequence (DNA): TGTGCCAGCACCCGGACAGGGGGGCACGAGCAGTACTTC.

The chain couples TRBV4-3 to TRBJ1-2, with no clear D. Germline lookup yields CDR1 LGHNA and CDR2 YSLEER. The CDR3 consists of 16 residues. The V gene lost 2 bases and the J gene lost 3 bases, with 16 bases spanning the gap. The CDR3 sequence: CASSQLHSRQDYGYTF. CDR3 DNA: TGCGCCAGCAGCCAACTACACTCCAGACAAGACTATGGCTACACCTTC.

The chain carries TRBV11-3 and TRBJ1-6; tentative D call: TRBD1 (6 bases). The germline V gene has CDR1 SGHNT and CDR2 YENEEA. The length of the CDR3 is 16 residues. Trimming shortened V by 5 bases and J by 14 bases, and 25 bases separated the two germline ends. The CDR3 DNA follows: TGTGCCAGCAGCCTTGCGGACAGCCCTAATTTTTGGTCCCTCCACTTT. Translated, it gives CASSLADSPNFWSLHF.

On this clone itself: This same CDR3 is encoded by further DNA sequences in the sample. This sequence joins TRBV18 and TRBJ2-1; no definite D call. The CDR3 totals 15 residues. CDR1 is KGHSH, CDR2 LQKENI, per germline. The germline V and J ends were trimmed by 6 bases and 8 bases, with 20 bases remaining between them. CDR3 region: CASSNETPPRHEQFF. CDR3 DNA: TGTGCCAGCTCGAACGAGACTCCCCCCCGCCATGAGCAGTTCTTC.

The J gene is TRBJ2-3, the V gene TRBV6-5; D may be TRBD1 (5 bases). The CDR3 is 11 amino acids. Trimming left V 5 bases short and J 6 bases short, with 6 bases between. The germline CDR1 and CDR2 sequences are MNHEY and SVGAGI. The CDR3: CASSQGDTQYF. DNA of the CDR3: TGTGCCAGCAGTCAGGGTGATACGCAGTATTTT.

This clone showed up just once. This chain joins TRBV5-1 and TRBJ1-2, with 7 nucleotides matching TRBD1. The CDR3 is 14 residues long. V gave up 0 bases and J gave up 7 bases; unmatched junction bases: 6. CDR1 is SGHRS, CDR2 YFSETQ, per germline. CDR3 protein: CASSLESAGGGYTF. As DNA, the CDR3 is TGCGCCAGCAGCTTGGAGTCGGCAGGGGGTGGCTACACCTTC.

The rearrangement uses TRBV12-5 and TRBJ1-5; the D is unclear. V lost 1 base and J lost 4, with 8 bases in between. Looked up from germline, CDR1 is LGHNT and CDR2 is FRNRAP. CDR3 length equals 14 residues. The CDR3 DNA follows: TGTGCTAGTGGTTTGGGGACTGCAAATCAGCCCCAGCATTTT. The encoded protein is CASGLGTANQPQHF.

The chain joins TRBV2 to TRBJ1-1; TRBD1 matches 7 bases. This CDR3 is 14 amino acids long. Germline CDR1 is SNHLY and CDR2 is FYNNEI. With V trimmed by 6 bases and J by 4 bases, 8 bases remained unmatched. The CDR3 spells CASRTGTESTEAFF. In DNA, the CDR3 is TGTGCCAGCAGGACCGGGACAGAGAGCACTGAAGCTTTCTTT.

The J gene is TRBJ2-7, the V gene TRBV5-1, with TRBD1 identical over 9 bases. The CDR3 has 13 amino acids. Trimming removed 7 bases from V and 1 base from J; junction bases left unmatched: 3. Looked up from germline, CDR1 is SGHRS and CDR2 is YFSETQ. The CDR3: CASGTGSSYEQYF. CDR3 sequence (DNA): TGCGCCAGCGGGACAGGGAGTTCCTACGAGCAGTACTTC. Supplemented by reference TRBV5-1 and TRBJ2-7, the full variable domain reads KAGVTQTPRYLIKTRGQQVTLSCSPISGHRSVSWYQQTPGQGLQFLFEYFSETQRNKGNFPGRFSGRQFSNSRSEMNVSTLELGDSALYLCASGTGSSYEQYFGPGTRLTVT.

The chain is built from TRBV6-5 and TRBJ1-1; D not resolved. The CDR3 is 13 residues long. Germline V gene sequence: CDR1 MNHEY, CDR2 SVGAGI. Deletions cut 0 bases from V and 6 bases from J, with 8 bases between. The CDR3 is CASSYSPGSEAFF. The CDR3 DNA sequence: TGTGCCAGCAGTTACTCGCCGGGGTCTGAAGCTTTCTTT.

This clone was detected a few times. This chain uses TRBV19 with TRBJ2-7; maybe TRBD1 (6 bases). Trimming pared 0 bases from V and 6 bases from J, leaving 15 bases between. Germline values: CDR1 LNHDA, CDR2 SQIVND (reference sequence). CDR3 length: 15 residues. CDR3 in amino acids: CASSIDSGTPLEQYF. The CDR3 DNA sequence: TGTGCCAGTAGTATAGATTCCGGGACACCTCTCGAGCAGTACTTC.

The J gene is TRBJ1-1, the V gene TRBV7-6; D unresolved. The germline gives CDR1 SGHVS, CDR2 FNYEAQ. The CDR3 covers 12 residues. Deletions cut 10 bases from V and 3 bases from J, with 12 bases between. The CDR3 protein is CATSGRDTEAFF. CDR3 sequence (DNA): TGTGCCACCTCGGGAAGGGACACTGAAGCTTTCTTT.

The chain is built from TRBV6-1 and TRBJ1-6; 9 bases are shared with TRBD1. V shed 1 base, J shed 11 bases, and the junction held 3 bases outside the gene matches. The germline CDR1 and CDR2 sequences are MNHNS and SASEGT. The CDR3 loop spans 14 amino acids. CDR3 DNA: TGTGCCAGCAGTGAAGACAGGGGGCAGGCACCCCTCCACTTT. Translated: CASSEDRGQAPLHF.

V usage is TRBV11-3 and J usage is TRBJ1-1; 7 positions match TRBD1. The junction had 7 bases not matched to a gene; V was cut back by 3 bases and J by 3 bases. From germline, CDR1 is SGHNT and CDR2 YENEEA. The CDR3 has 15 amino acids. The CDR3 DNA sequence: TGTGCCAGCAGCTTTGGTAGGGGGCTGGACACTGAAGCTTTCTTT. Its translation: CASSFGRGLDTEAFF.

This clone showed up just a few times. The rearrangement uses TRBV6-6 and TRBJ1-5, with 8 bases that match TRBD1. The CDR3 is made up of 15 amino acids. V lost 10 bases and J lost 6; bases outside the gene matches: 14. Germline CDR1 reads MNHNY; CDR2 reads SVGAGI (reference sequence). The CDR3 DNA reads TGTGCCAACGAACTTCCCAGGGGGCTGCCTCAGCCCCAGCATTTT. Translation: CANELPRGLPQPQHF.

V gene TRBV7-2 combines with J gene TRBJ2-1, with 10 bases aligning to TRBD1. The J segment lost 2 bases and the V segment lost 3 bases, leaving 4 bases of the junction unmatched. CDR3 length: 16 residues. Germline-derived CDR1 and CDR2 are SGHTA and FQGNSA. The CDR3 DNA follows: TGTGCCAGCAGCTTTTCCGGGACAGGGGCCTACAATGAGCAGTTCTTC. Protein sequence: CASSFSGTGAYNEQFF.

The chain joins TRBV14 to TRBJ1-6; D call uncertain. The germline gives CDR1 SGHDN, CDR2 FVKESK. The CDR3 has 17 amino acids. V lost 0 bases and J 7 bases, leaving 16 bases between the germline ends. This chain's CDR3 is CASSQEAPSGLNSPLHF. The CDR3 DNA follows: TGTGCCAGCAGCCAAGAAGCCCCTTCTGGTTTGAATTCACCCCTCCACTTT.

This clone was seen more than once but under ten times. The chain employs TRBV7-6 and TRBJ1-2, with D perhaps matching TRBD1 (5 bases). CDR1 is SGHVS and CDR2 is FNYEAQ in the germline V gene. The length of the CDR3 is 13 residues. The CDR3 DNA reads TGTGGCTTAAAAAGTGGGGCCGCGGGGGGCTACACCTTC. Translation: CGLKSGAAGGYTF.

The rearrangement uses TRBV5-6 and TRBJ2-5; D is perhaps TRBD2 (5 bases). The better agreement between TRBJ2-7 and the DNA end casts doubt on the J call. The V gene's germline CDR1 is SGHDT and CDR2 YYEEEE. The CDR3 spans 13 residues. CDR3 in amino acids: CASSYPGKGEQYF. CDR3 nucleotides: TGTGCCAGCAGCTACCCGGGAAAGGGCGAGCAGTACTTC.

The chain recombines TRBV4-3 with TRBJ2-1, with 9 bases aligning to TRBD1. From germline, CDR1 is LGHNA and CDR2 YSLEER. The ends lost 3 bases at V and 5 bases at J; junction bases unmatched: 5. This CDR3 contains 15 residues. The CDR3 coding sequence is TGCGCCAGCAGCCATGGGACAGGGTCACACAATGAGCAGTTCTTC. Protein: CASSHGTGSHNEQFF.

This rearrangement joins TRBV9 to TRBJ2-7, with 7 bases matching TRBD2. CDR3 size: 15 residues. V lost 4 bases and J lost 4; bases outside the gene matches: 11. Germline CDR1 and CDR2: SGDLS and YYNGEE. CDR3: CASSRELAGVYEQYF. The CDR3 DNA reads as TGTGCCAGCAGCAGGGAGCTGGCGGGGGTATACGAGCAGTACTTC.

The CDR3 sequence: CASTSIGTSGENNEQFF. CDR3 nucleotide sequence: TGTGCCAGCACTTCCATCGGGACTAGCGGGGAGAACAATGAGCAGTTCTTC. The chain carries TRBV27 and TRBJ2-1, with 13 bases identical to TRBD2. Germline-derived CDR1 and CDR2 are MNHEY and SMNVEV (reference sequence). The J segment lost 5 bases and the V segment lost 7 bases, leaving 11 bases of the junction unmatched. The CDR3 covers 17 residues.